The present TCR beta chain was sequenced within a study of blood T cells in healthy people across ages. A sample-barcoded 5' primer and a J-beta primer mix were used in a second PCR of about 7 to 12 cycles. One entry per CDR3 protein, called by TCRdb with MiXCR from the 5' RACE reads. The sample carries roughly 1,100,000 distinct CDR3 sequences, 20% to 25% recorded once. Between the trimmed V and J ends, which lost 3 bases and 4 bases, there was a span of 13 bases. Germline-derived CDR1 and CDR2 are SGHAT and FQDESV (reference sequence). The CDR3 is made up of 15 amino acids. This sample also belongs to another study, concerning T cells of mothers and their children.

Source material: blood. The chain employs TRBV11-1 and TRBJ2-1; TRBD2 is a possible D gene (6 bases). The sequence was collected from a girl under 10 years old in good health. CDR3 sequence reads: CASSFVADIYNEQFF. DNA for the CDR3: TGTGCCAGCAGCTTTGTAGCGGACATATACAATGAGCAGTTCTTC.